This TCR beta chain was sequenced for a study of blood T cell repertoires in COVID-19. Turning to the study itself: COVID-19 samples, acute and convalescent, were from the United States, Italy and Spain. Sample material is recorded as cDNA or gDNA derived from T cells, B-cell-depleted T cells, or PBMCs.

In the original workflow: By means of reference gene primer amplification, nucleated cell counts were estimated. The method was immunoSEQ multiplex PCR; TCRdb's version includes in-frame clones alone and lacks a portion of them. V, J and clone size reflect that table, while D and trimming were determined from the DNA. The sample holds roughly 260,000 clones; approximately 86% are singletons and the top ten take about 9.8%. The CDR3 runs to 17 residues. CDR1 and CDR2 (germline): SGDLS, YYNGEE. With 4 bases removed from V and 1 base from J, the gap between germline ends came to 20 bases. This receptor was obtained from a man between 35 and 55 years old who had recovered from COVID-19. The V and J genes are TRBV9 and TRBJ1-1; D is unresolved. Material for sequencing was peripheral blood. The DNA for the CDR3 is TGTGCCAGCAGCCACCCAGGAGGCGGGCCTCCGAACACTGAAGCTTTCTTT. Translation gives CASSHPGGGPPNTEAFF.